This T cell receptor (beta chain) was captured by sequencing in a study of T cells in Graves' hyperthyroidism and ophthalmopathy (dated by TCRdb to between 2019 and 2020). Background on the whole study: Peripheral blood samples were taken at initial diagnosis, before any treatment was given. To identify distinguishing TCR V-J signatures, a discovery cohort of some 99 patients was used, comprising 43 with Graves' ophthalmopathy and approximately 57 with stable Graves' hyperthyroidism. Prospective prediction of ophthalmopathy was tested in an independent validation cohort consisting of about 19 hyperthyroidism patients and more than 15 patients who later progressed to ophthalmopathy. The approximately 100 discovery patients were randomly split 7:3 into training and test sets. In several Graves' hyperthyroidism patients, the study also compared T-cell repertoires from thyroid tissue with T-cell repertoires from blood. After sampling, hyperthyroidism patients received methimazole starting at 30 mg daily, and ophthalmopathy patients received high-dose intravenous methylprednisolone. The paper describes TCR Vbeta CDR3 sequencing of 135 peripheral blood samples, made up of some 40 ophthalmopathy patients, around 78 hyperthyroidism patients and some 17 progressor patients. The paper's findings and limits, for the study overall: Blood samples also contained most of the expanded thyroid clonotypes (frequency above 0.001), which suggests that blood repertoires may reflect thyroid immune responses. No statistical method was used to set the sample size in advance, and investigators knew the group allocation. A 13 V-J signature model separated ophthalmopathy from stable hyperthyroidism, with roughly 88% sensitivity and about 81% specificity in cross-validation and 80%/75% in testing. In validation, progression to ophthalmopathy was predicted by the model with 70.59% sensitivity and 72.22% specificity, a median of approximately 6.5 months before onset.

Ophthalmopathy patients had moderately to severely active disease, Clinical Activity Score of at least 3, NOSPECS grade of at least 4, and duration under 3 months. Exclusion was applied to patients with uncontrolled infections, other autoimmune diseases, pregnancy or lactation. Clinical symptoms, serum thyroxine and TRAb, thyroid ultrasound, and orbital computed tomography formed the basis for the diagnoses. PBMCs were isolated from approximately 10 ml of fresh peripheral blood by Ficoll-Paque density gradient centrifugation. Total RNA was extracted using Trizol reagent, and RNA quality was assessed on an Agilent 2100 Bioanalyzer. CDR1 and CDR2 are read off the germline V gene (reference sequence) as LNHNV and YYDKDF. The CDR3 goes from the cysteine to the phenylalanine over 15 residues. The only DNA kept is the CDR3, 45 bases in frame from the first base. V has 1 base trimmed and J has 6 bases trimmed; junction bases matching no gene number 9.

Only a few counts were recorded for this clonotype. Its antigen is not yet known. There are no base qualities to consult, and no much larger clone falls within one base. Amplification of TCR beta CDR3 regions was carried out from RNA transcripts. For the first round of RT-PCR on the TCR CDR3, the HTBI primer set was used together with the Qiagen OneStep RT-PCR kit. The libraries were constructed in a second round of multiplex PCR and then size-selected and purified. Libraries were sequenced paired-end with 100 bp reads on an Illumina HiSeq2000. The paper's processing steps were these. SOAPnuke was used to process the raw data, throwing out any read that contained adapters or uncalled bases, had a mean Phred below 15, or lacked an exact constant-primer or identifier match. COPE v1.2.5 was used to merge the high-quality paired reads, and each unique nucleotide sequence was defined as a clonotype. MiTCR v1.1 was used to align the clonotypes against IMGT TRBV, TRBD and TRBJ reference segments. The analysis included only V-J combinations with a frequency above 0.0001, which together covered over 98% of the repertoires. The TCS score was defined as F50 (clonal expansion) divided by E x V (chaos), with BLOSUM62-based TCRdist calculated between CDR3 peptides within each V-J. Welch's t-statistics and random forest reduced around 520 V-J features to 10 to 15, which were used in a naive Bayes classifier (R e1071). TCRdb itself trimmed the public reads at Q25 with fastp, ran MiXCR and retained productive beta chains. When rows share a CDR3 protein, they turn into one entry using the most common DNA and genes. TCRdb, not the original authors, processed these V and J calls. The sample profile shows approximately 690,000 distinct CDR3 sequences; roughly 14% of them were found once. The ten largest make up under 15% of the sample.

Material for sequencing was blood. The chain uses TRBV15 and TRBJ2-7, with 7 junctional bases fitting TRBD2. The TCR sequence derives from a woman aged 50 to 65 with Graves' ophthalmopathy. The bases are TGTGCCACCAGCAGAGTTACGGGAGGCGTAGGCGAGCAGTACTTC. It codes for CATSRVTGGVGEQYF.